Listed here are 20 T cell receptor beta chains from one sample, sequenced in a study of blood T cell repertoires in COVID-19. Method: immunoSEQ multiplex PCR; TCRdb's copy keeps in-frame clones and lacks some. The table lists over 200,000 clones, about nine tenths of them singletons. Input material: PBMCs or T cells enriched from blood (not recorded which). The receptors shown here come from a man aged 18 to 30 who had recovered from COVID-19.

The rearrangement links TRBV29-1 to TRBJ1-2, with a tentative D call TRBD1 (6 bases). V was shortened by 6 bases and J by 5 bases, with 16 bases between the two germline ends. The CDR3 consists of 13 residues. Germline V lookup: CDR1 SQVTM, CDR2 ANQGSEA. In DNA form, the CDR3 reads TGCAGCGTAAAGTTTGGGACAAGTTATGGCTACACCTTC. Amino acids: CSVKFGTSYGYTF.

The CDR3 nucleotides are TGTGCCAGCAGTTACCCCCAGGGGGGACTCCAAGAGACCCAGTACTTC. This gives the protein CASSYPQGGLQETQYF. V and J are TRBV6-5 and TRBJ2-5, with D perhaps matching TRBD1 (7 bases). The CDR3 runs 16 residues. The V gene's germline CDR1 is MNHEY and CDR2 SVGAGI. Trimming took 2 bases from V and 1 from J, leaving 14 bases between them.

This clone has only a few counts. V is TRBV7-8 and J is TRBJ1-2, with TRBD1 matching 10 bases. CDR3 length: 16 amino acids. J was trimmed by 1 base and V by 5 bases; bases with no gene match: 7. The germline V gene has CDR1 SGHVS and CDR2 FQNEAQ. CDR3 protein: CASSQGTGASNYGYTF. CDR3 nucleotides: TGTGCCAGCAGCCAGGGGACAGGGGCGAGTAACTATGGCTACACCTTC.

This sequence joins TRBV27 and TRBJ1-2; the D gene is possibly TRBD1 (5 bases). Germline CDR1 MNHEY, CDR2 SMNVEV (reference sequence). The CDR3 length is 17 residues. The germline V and J ends were trimmed by 5 bases and 5 bases, with 24 bases remaining between them. The CDR3 nucleotides are TGTGCCAGCAGTCCGTATTCCCGGAGGGGCCCGGGGTATGGCTACACCTTC. This sequence encodes CASSPYSRRGPGYGYTF.

This chain uses TRBV19 with TRBJ2-1, with 11 bases that match TRBD2. Germline V gene sequence: CDR1 LNHDA, CDR2 SQIVND (reference sequence). Germline trimming cut 3 bases from V and 6 bases from J; bases unmatched to any gene: 4. The CDR3 length is 15 residues. The CDR3 nucleotides read TGTGCCAGTAGTATCTCACTAGCGGGAGTCAATGAGCAGTTCTTC. Translation: CASSISLAGVNEQFF.

The genes are TRBV13 and TRBJ1-1; 7 positions match TRBD1. Per germline, CDR1 PRHDT and CDR2 FYEKMQ (reference sequence). The J segment lost 3 bases and the V segment lost 6 bases, leaving 7 bases of the junction unmatched. This CDR3 region has 14 residues. In DNA form, the CDR3 reads TGTGCCAGCAGGCCTATTACAGGGGACACTGAAGCTTTCTTT. Translating gives CASRPITGDTEAFF. The full variable domain, in which reference TRBV13 and TRBJ1-1 provide the parts outside the CDR3, is AAGVIQSPRHLIKEKRETATLKCYPIPRHDTVYWYQQGPGQDPQFLISFYEKMQSDKGSIPDRFSAQQFSDYHSELNMSSLELGDSALYFCASRPITGDTEAFFGQGTRLTVV.

The V and J genes are TRBV11-2 and TRBJ2-1; TRBD2 matches 10 bases. Per the germline V gene, CDR1 is SGHAT and CDR2 is FQNNGV. V dropped 1 base and J dropped 7; count of bases not matched to a gene: 16. This CDR3 is 19 amino acids long. In DNA, the CDR3 is TGTGCCAGCAGCTTAGTAGGTCCAGCTACTAGCGGGAAAGGGAATGAGCAGTTCTTC. Amino acid sequence: CASSLVGPATSGKGNEQFF.

The chain's CDR3 is CASSAQPGQNYEQYF. For the CDR3, the DNA is TGTGCCAGCAGCGCTCAACCGGGACAGAACTACGAGCAGTACTTC. V usage is TRBV27 and J usage is TRBJ2-7; 7 bases agree with TRBD1. The CDR3 runs 15 residues. J lost 3 bases, V lost 6 bases, and 11 bases had no gene match. Germline V gene sequence: CDR1 MNHEY, CDR2 SMNVEV (reference sequence).

This clone was counted a single time. The V and J genes are TRBV7-2 and TRBJ1-1, with a tentative D call TRBD1 (5 bases). V was cut by 5 bases and J by 1 base, with 14 bases left in between. CDR1 SGHTA and CDR2 FQGNSA come from the germline V gene. The CDR3 extends over 15 amino acids. The chain's CDR3 is CASSPSEGRNTEAFF. CDR3 sequence (DNA): TGTGCCAGCAGCCCCTCGGAGGGACGGAACACTGAAGCTTTCTTT.

The gene calls are TRBV2 and TRBJ1-5, with 8 bases lining up with TRBD1. The trim removed 3 bases at V and 7 bases at J, leaving 5 bases unmatched. Germline lookup yields CDR1 SNHLY and CDR2 FYNNEI. CDR3 size: 14 residues. CDR3 in amino acids: CASSDDRGGQPQHF. CDR3 in DNA: TGTGCCAGCAGTGATGACAGGGGTGGGCAGCCCCAGCATTTT.

This chain connects TRBV5-1 to TRBJ1-6; possibly TRBD1 for D (5 bases). Trimming shortened V by 4 bases and J by 9 bases, and 17 bases separated the two germline ends. Per germline, CDR1 SGHRS and CDR2 YFSETQ. The CDR3 spans 15 residues. Here the CDR3 reads CASSITSGGSSPLHF. As DNA, the CDR3 is TGCGCCAGCAGCATAACTTCGGGGGGTAGTTCACCCCTCCACTTT. The full variable domain, its missing parts supplied by reference TRBV5-1 and TRBJ1-6, is KAGVTQTPRYLIKTRGQQVTLSCSPISGHRSVSWYQQTPGQGLQFLFEYFSETQRNKGNFPGRFSGRQFSNSRSEMNVSTLELGDSALYLCASSITSGGSSPLHFGNGTRLTVT.

V is TRBV13 and J is TRBJ2-2; either TRBD1 or TRBD2 may fit D (7 bases each). Germline V gene lookup returns CDR1 PRHDT and CDR2 FYEKMQ (reference sequence). The CDR3 totals 14 residues. Trimming took off 4 bases at V and 6 bases at J, with 12 bases between the two ends. CDR3 sequence reads: CASSSGGGAGELFF. The CDR3 DNA is TGTGCCAGCAGCTCAGGGGGAGGGGCCGGGGAGCTGTTTTTT.

The gene calls are TRBV5-5 and TRBJ1-4; 7 bases agree with TRBD1. V dropped 7 bases and J dropped 4; count of bases not matched to a gene: 10. The CDR3 is made up of 15 amino acids. Germline CDR1 is SGHKS and CDR2 is YYEKEE (reference sequence). The CDR3 DNA reads TGTGCCAGCCGAAAACCCGGGACAGATAATGAAAAACTGTTTTTT. Amino acids: CASRKPGTDNEKLFF. Looking up the rest from reference TRBV5-5 and TRBJ1-4 gives the full variable domain: DAGVTQSPTHLIKTRGQQVTLRCSPISGHKSVSWYQQVLGQGPQFIFQYYEKEERGRGNFPDRFSARQFPNYSSELNVNALLLGDSALYLCASRKPGTDNEKLFFGSGTQLSVL.

The chain links TRBV11-2 to TRBJ1-4; TRBD1 is a possible D gene (6 bases). Germline V gives CDR1 SGHAT, CDR2 FQNNGV. V lost 5 bases and J lost 10, with 14 bases in between. This CDR3 has 13 residues. CDR3 in DNA: TGTGCCAGCAGCCCAACCTCCAGGGGAAAACTGTTTTTT. It is translated as CASSPTSRGKLFF.

The chain couples TRBV5-1 to TRBJ2-1, with TRBD1 matching over 9 bases. This CDR3 is 14 amino acids long. Germline values: CDR1 SGHRS, CDR2 YFSETQ. V was clipped by 6 bases and J by 8 bases; unmatched bases: 9. This chain's CDR3 is CASKPGQGGDEQFF. DNA for the CDR3: TGCGCCAGCAAACCGGGACAGGGCGGTGATGAGCAGTTCTTC. Based on the CDR3 plus reference TRBV5-1 and TRBJ2-1, the full variable domain is KAGVTQTPRYLIKTRGQQVTLSCSPISGHRSVSWYQQTPGQGLQFLFEYFSETQRNKGNFPGRFSGRQFSNSRSEMNVSTLELGDSALYLCASKPGQGGDEQFFGPGTRLTVL.

This clone was counted a single time. The sample carries other DNA sequences with the same CDR3. The V call is TRBV3-1 (or the pseudogene TRBV3-2), the J call TRBJ2-1, with D uncertain. The germline V gene has CDR1 LGHDT and CDR2 YNNKEL (reference sequence). The CDR3 extends over 13 amino acids. Trimming cost V 4 bases and J 4 bases, with 8 bases left between them. The CDR3 spells CASSPSSYNEQFF. The CDR3 DNA sequence: TGTGCCAGCAGCCCCTCGTCTTACAATGAGCAGTTCTTC.

This clone was detected once. The rearrangement uses TRBV6-1 and TRBJ1-2; no firm D call. Germline V CDR1 and CDR2: MNHNS, SASEGT. The V end lost 1 base, the J end lost 1 base, and 13 bases lay between the germline ends. The CDR3 length is 16 residues. The CDR3 sequence: CASSEGRGIGNYGYTF. CDR3 DNA: TGTGCCAGCAGTGAAGGGCGGGGAATCGGTAACTATGGCTACACCTTC.

This chain links TRBV19 with TRBJ2-3; D unresolved. CDR3 length: 14 amino acids. Trimming pared 1 base from V and 1 base from J, leaving 6 bases between. Germline V gene sequence: CDR1 LNHDA, CDR2 SQIVND (reference sequence). The CDR3 DNA is TGTGCCAGTAGTATAGTTGTCGGCACAGATACGCAGTATTTT. Its translation is CASSIVVGTDTQYF.

The rearrangement joins TRBV19 to TRBJ1-1; D is uncertain. The CDR3 has 15 residues. The V end lost 3 bases, the J end lost 4 bases, and 15 bases lay between the germline ends. The germline gives CDR1 LNHDA, CDR2 SQIVND (reference sequence). CDR3 residues: CASSMGRAEGTEAFF. DNA of the CDR3: TGTGCCAGTAGTATGGGCCGGGCCGAGGGCACTGAAGCTTTCTTT.

The chain is built from TRBV3-1 (or the pseudogene TRBV3-2) and TRBJ1-5, with TRBD1 matching 7 bases. The V gene end was trimmed by 4 bases and the J gene end by 7 bases; junction bases not matched to a gene: 7. The CDR3 has 14 residues. Germline V gene sequence: CDR1 LGHDT, CDR2 YNNKEL (reference sequence). The CDR3 sequence: CASSRGGLPQPQHF. CDR3 nucleotides: TGTGCCAGCAGCCGAGGGGGCCTCCCCCAGCCCCAGCATTTT.